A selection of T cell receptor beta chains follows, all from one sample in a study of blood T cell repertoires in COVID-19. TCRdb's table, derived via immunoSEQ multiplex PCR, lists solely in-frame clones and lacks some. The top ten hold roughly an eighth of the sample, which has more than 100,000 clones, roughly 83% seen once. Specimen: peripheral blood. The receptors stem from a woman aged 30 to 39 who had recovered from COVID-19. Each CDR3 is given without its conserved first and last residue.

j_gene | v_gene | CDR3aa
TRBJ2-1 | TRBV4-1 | ASSQEEGGNYNEQF
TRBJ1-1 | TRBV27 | ASGSRADGAEAF
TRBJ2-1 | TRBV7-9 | ASSTPYIFGQGAEKSYNEQF
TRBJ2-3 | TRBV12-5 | ASGSYLDTQY
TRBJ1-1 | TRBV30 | AWVQGTEAF
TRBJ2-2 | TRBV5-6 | ASSLLGGDTGELF
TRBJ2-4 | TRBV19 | ASSTAGSGGTSSLAKNIQY
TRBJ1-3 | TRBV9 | ASSRQYSGNTIY
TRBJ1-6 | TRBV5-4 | ASSAGTENYSPLH
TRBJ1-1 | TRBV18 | ASSTGGAPTAF
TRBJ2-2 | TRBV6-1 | ASSEADSHPTGELF
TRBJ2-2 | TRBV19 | ASSRRLAGATGELF
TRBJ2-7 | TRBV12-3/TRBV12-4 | ASSFGLAGTRG
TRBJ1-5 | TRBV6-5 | ASITTGNQPQH
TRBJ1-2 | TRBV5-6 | ASSNLDSTYYGYT
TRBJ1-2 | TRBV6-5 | ASSYSTGLGDGYT
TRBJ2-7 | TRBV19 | ASSRGQVLNPSYEQY
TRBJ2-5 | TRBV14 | ASSQDAGLNQETQY
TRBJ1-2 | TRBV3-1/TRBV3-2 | ASSQVQFPVDGYT
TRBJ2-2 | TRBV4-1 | ASSQDILNTGELF
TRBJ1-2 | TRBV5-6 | ASTLAQVYYGYT
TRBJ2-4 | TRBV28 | ASSLIGQATKNIQY
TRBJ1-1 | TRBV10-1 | ASSLQENTEAF
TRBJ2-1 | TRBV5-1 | ASSLSPSRGLAGGNEQF
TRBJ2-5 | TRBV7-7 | ASSTTSGGAIETQY
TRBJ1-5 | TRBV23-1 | ASSFTGISNQPQH
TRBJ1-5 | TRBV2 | ASSAGQSNQPQH
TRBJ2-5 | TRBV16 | ASSQGGGGPRETQY
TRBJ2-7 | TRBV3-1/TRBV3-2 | ASEGGGSYEQY
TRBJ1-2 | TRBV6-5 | ASGLRGALSYT
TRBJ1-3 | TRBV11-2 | ASSFHIDRTRSGNTIY
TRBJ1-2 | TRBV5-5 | ASSDEPRFRYGYT
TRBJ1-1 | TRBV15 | ATCWAHGQGKNTEAF